The next 5 T cell receptor beta chains were all read from a single sample in a study of identical twins. MiXCR, run by TCRdb on the 5' RACE reads, gives a single entry per CDR3 protein. This table has 1.5 million to 2 million distinct CDR3 sequences, under 35% appearing once. The source material was cord blood. Every receptor here comes from a newborn girl in good health.

The chain has TRBV6-2 or TRBV6-3 and TRBJ2-7; 9 bases are shared with TRBD1. This CDR3 has 14 residues. Per germline, CDR1 MNHEY and CDR2 SVGEGT. Unmatched junction bases numbered 6, after V lost 5 bases and J lost 4 bases. Here the CDR3 reads CASSGTGRRYEQYF. The CDR3, as DNA: TGTGCCAGCAGTGGGACAGGGAGGAGATACGAGCAGTACTTC.

The sample holds a few counts of this clonotype. This chain's CDR3 is CSARPGQNNSPLHF. The CDR3 nucleotides are TGCAGTGCACGACCGGGACAGAATAATTCACCCCTCCACTTT. The J gene is TRBJ1-6, the V gene TRBV20-1; 7 positions agree with TRBD1. The CDR3 covers 14 residues. With 6 bases clipped from V and 5 bases from J, the junction kept 7 bases outside the gene matches. CDR1 is DFQATT and CDR2 is SNEGSKA in the germline V gene (reference sequence).

CDR3 loop: CASSLATGQSTDTQYF. DNA of the CDR3: TGTGCCAGCAGCCTCGCGACAGGTCAAAGCACAGATACGCAGTATTTT. This rearrangement joins TRBV7-6 to TRBJ2-3; a weak D match, TRBD1 (6 bases). Germline values: CDR1 SGHVS, CDR2 FNYEAQ. This CDR3 has 16 amino acids. V lost 5 bases and J lost 0, with 15 bases in between.

This clonotype was counted between two and nine times. The chain is built from TRBV6-5 and TRBJ2-1, with 7 nucleotides matching TRBD1. V lost 6 bases and J lost 4; bases outside the gene matches: 6. The CDR3 runs 14 residues. Germline-derived CDR1 and CDR2 are MNHEY and SVGAGI. The CDR3 here is CASRYRGLYNEQFF. The CDR3 region has the DNA TGTGCCAGCAGGTACAGGGGCCTATACAATGAGCAGTTCTTC.

V is TRBV29-1 and J is TRBJ1-1, with D possibly TRBD1 on 5 matching bases. CDR1 and CDR2 (germline): SQVTM, ANQGSEA. The length of the CDR3 is 14 residues. V dropped 6 bases and J dropped 4 bases, with 18 bases sitting between them. CDR3: CSVGLVGGATEAFF. CDR3 nucleotides: TGCAGCGTGGGTCTCGTGGGGGGAGCCACTGAAGCTTTCTTT.